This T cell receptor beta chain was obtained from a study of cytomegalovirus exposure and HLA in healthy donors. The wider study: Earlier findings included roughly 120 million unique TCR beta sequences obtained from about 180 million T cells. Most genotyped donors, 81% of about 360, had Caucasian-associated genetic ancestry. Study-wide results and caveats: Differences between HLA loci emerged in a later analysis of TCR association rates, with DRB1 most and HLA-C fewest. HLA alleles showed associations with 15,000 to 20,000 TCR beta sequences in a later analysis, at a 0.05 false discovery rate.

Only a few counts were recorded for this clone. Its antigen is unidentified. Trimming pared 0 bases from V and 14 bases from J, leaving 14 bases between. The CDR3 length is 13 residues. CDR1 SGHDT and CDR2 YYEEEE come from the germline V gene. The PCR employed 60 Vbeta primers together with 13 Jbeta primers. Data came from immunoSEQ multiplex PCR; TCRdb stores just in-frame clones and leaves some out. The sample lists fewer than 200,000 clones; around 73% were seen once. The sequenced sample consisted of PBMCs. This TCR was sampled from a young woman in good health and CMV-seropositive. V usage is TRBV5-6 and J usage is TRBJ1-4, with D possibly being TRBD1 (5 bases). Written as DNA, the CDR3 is TGTGCCAGCAGCTTGGCAGGGTTTGGCGCGCTGTTTTTT. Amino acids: CASSLAGFGALFF.